Listed below are T cell receptor beta chains from one sample, sequenced in a study of glioma-infiltrating T cells after dendritic cell vaccination. Clones were read by immunoSEQ multiplex PCR, and TCRdb kept only the in-frame ones, dropping some. The sample lists fewer than 100,000 clones; approximately 84% were seen once. The material was blood, obtained before dendritic cell vaccination. These receptors were taken from a human donor with glioblastoma. The CDR3 runs from the conserved cysteine through the conserved F or W. Fields, in order: CDR3 length, D gene, J gene, V gene, clone size, CDR3 DNA, CDR3 protein. The D gene is left open where the match is weak. Clone size appears in some rows only: once, few, many, or a class for an expanded clone.

16,NA,TRBJ1-2,TRBV19,NA,TGTGCCAGTAAGAGCCTCCGGCCCGCCGGGGGCTATGGCTACACCTTC,CASKSLRPAGGYGYTF
13,TRBD1,TRBJ2-7,TRBV4-3,NA,TGCGCTAGCAGCCATTGGACAGGGAGTGAGCAGTACTTC,CASSHWTGSEQYF
14,TRBD1,TRBJ1-1,TRBV29-1,NA,TGCAGCGTTACCAGGGGGAGCGCCTACACTGAAGCTTTCTTT,CSVTRGSAYTEAFF
16,NA,TRBJ1-6,TRBV7-2,NA,TGTGCCAGCAGCCACTCCTCCAATTACCCTAATTCACCCCTCCACTTT,CASSHSSNYPNSPLHF
15,NA,TRBJ2-3,TRBV5-1,NA,TGCGCCAGCAGCTTGGAGTTCAGGAACACAGATACGCAGTATTTT,CASSLEFRNTDTQYF
16,NA,TRBJ1-4,TRBV14,NA,TGTGCCAGCAGCCAAGATAAGCGAGGGAATTATGAAAAACTGTTTTTT,CASSQDKRGNYEKLFF
16,TRBD2,TRBJ2-3,TRBV27,NA,TGTGCCAGCACCAACCCGCGGGGGGGCCTGTCAGATACGCAGTATTTT,CASTNPRGGLSDTQYF
17,TRBD1,TRBJ2-5,TRBV10-3,NA,TGTGCCATCAGTGACCCCGACCGACAGGGACGAAGAGAGACCCAGTACTTC,CAISDPDRQGRRETQYF
12,TRBD1,TRBJ2-7,TRBV5-1,few,TGCGCCAGCAGCAAAGGGACAGGCGAGCAGTACTTC,CASSKGTGEQYF
15,TRBD1,TRBJ1-3,TRBV28,few,TGTGCCAGCAGCGGGACAGGCTACTCTGGAAACACCATATATTTT,CASSGTGYSGNTIYF
15,TRBD1,TRBJ1-4,TRBV9,NA,TGTGCCAGCAGCGAGGGACAGACGAATAATGAAAAACTGTTTTTT,CASSEGQTNNEKLFF
16,TRBD2,TRBJ2-1,TRBV10-3,once,TGTGCCATCAGTGAGTCGAATAGCCTAGCGGGAGGCGAGCAGTTCTTC,CAISESNSLAGGEQFF
15,TRBD1,TRBJ2-2,TRBV5-1,NA,TGCGCCAGCAGCTTGAGGACAGGGGGGCCCGGGGAGCTGTTTTTT,CASSLRTGGPGELFF
13,NA,TRBJ1-3,TRBV7-2,NA,TGTGCCAGCAGCTTAGGGCAAGGAAACACCATATATTTT,CASSLGQGNTIYF
14,TRBD1,TRBJ1-4,TRBV25-1,once,TGTGCCAGCAGGGTCGGGACAGGGTATGAAAAACTGTTTTTT,CASRVGTGYEKLFF
18,TRBD2,TRBJ2-7,TRBV7-9,NA,TGTGCCAGCAGCTTATTAGGGGCGACTAGCGGATCCTCCTACGAGCAGTACTTC,CASSLLGATSGSSYEQYF
15,TRBD1,TRBJ1-2,TRBV28,NA,TGTGCCAGCAGTTTCTCGGGACAGGGGAACTATGGCTACACCTTC,CASSFSGQGNYGYTF
14,NA,TRBJ2-1,TRBV2,NA,TGTGCCAGTGGGGCAGAGAGCTCCTACAATGAGCAGTTCTTC,CASGAESSYNEQFF
14,NA,TRBJ2-1,TRBV6-1,few,TGTGCCAGCAGTGAAGCGGGGGCTTTAGCTGAGCAGTTCTTC,CASSEAGALAEQFF
14,NA,TRBJ2-6,TRBV30,NA,TGTGCCGCGATAGTCAGGGTTGGGGCCAACGTCCTGACTTTC,CAAIVRVGANVLTF
15,TRBD1,TRBJ2-4,TRBV27,NA,TGTGCCAGCAGTCCCGTGACAGGGCCGAGCGACATTCAGTACTTC,CASSPVTGPSDIQYF
11,NA,TRBJ1-2,TRBV20-1,NA,TGCAGTGCTAGCAAGGGAGTGGGCTACACCTTC,CSASKGVGYTF
13,TRBD1,TRBJ2-5,TRBV28,few,TGTGCCAGCAGTTTCGGGACAGGCGAGACCCAGTACTTC,CASSFGTGETQYF
13,NA,TRBJ1-2,TRBV6-1,NA,TGTGCCAGCAGGGAGCAGGGTAACTATGGCTACACCTTC,CASREQGNYGYTF
14,TRBD1,TRBJ1-5,TRBV19,few,TGTGCCAGTAGTATCTCCAGGGGGAATCAGCCCCAGCATTTT,CASSISRGNQPQHF
17,NA,TRBJ2-5,TRBV28,NA,TGTGCCAGCAGTTTTGAGGTGGTTTTTTCCGGCAAAGAGACCCAGTACTTC,CASSFEVVFSGKETQYF
15,NA,TRBJ1-1,TRBV9,NA,TGTGCCAGCAGCGTAAGCCTCGGGGGTGGCACTGAAGCTTTCTTT,CASSVSLGGGTEAFF
16,TRBD1,TRBJ2-7,TRBV27,NA,TGTGCCAGCAGCAAGGGGCGGGACAGGGGCGGGTACGAGCAGTACTTC,CASSKGRDRGGYEQYF
12,NA,TRBJ2-7,TRBV7-9,NA,TGTGCCAGCAGCCCCCCCTCCCACGAGCAGTACTTC,CASSPPSHEQYF
16,NA,TRBJ2-7,TRBV4-1,NA,TGCGCCAGCAGCCATCCCAGAGCGGAAAGCTCCTACGAGCAGTACTTC,CASSHPRAESSYEQYF
13,NA,TRBJ2-3,TRBV28,few,TGTGCCAGCAGTTTATCGGGTGGGGATACGCAGTATTTT,CASSLSGGDTQYF
19,TRBD1,TRBJ2-3,TRBV6-4,NA,TGTGCCAGCAGTTCCGGTAGACAGGGCATGATCGCAGGCACAGATACGCAGTATTTT,CASSSGRQGMIAGTDTQYF
16,TRBD2,TRBJ2-1,TRBV4-1,NA,TGCGCCAGCAGCCGTTTTGTAGCGGGAGGGCCGAATGAGCAGTTCTTC,CASSRFVAGGPNEQFF
12,NA,TRBJ2-3,TRBV29-1,NA,TGCAGCGTGGGGGCTTCCACAGATACGCAGTATTTT,CSVGASTDTQYF
13,NA,TRBJ1-5,TRBV5-1,NA,TGCGCCAGCAGCCCTTTGGGGCATCAGCCCCAGCATTTT,CASSPLGHQPQHF
13,NA,TRBJ2-1,TRBV5-5,few,TGTGCCAGCAGCTTTGGGTCCGGAGATGAGCAGTTCTTC,CASSFGSGDEQFF
12,NA,TRBJ1-5,TRBV13,NA,TGTGCCAGCAGCCTTTCCGATCAGCCCCAGCATTTT,CASSLSDQPQHF
18,TRBD2,TRBJ2-1,TRBV9,NA,TGTGCCAGCAGCGTAGCGGATAGCGGGGGGGCAGTCTACAATGAGCAGTTCTTC,CASSVADSGGAVYNEQFF
14,TRBD1,TRBJ2-7,TRBV6-5,NA,TGTGCCAGCAGTTCCAGGCCCTCCGGGACAGAACGGTACTTC,CASSSRPSGTERYF
14,TRBD1,TRBJ2-1,TRBV2,NA,TGTGCCAGCGGGACAGGGACCGCTTCGGATGAGCAGTTCTTC,CASGTGTASDEQFF
15,NA,TRBJ1-6,TRBV15,once,TGTGCCACCACCCAGGAGGCAAGCTATAATTCACCCCTCCACTTT,CATTQEASYNSPLHF
16,TRBD2,TRBJ2-1,TRBV5-6,NA,TGTGCCAGCAGCTGGACGGGAGGGCCCCCTTACAATGAGCAGTTCTTC,CASSWTGGPPYNEQFF